This T cell receptor (beta chain) comes out of a study of a mutant IDH1 vaccine in newly diagnosed glioma. The overall study: Either 4-6 weeks after radiotherapy alone or alongside temozolomide, vaccination was begun. Before enrollment, the patients had been treated with radiotherapy alone, temozolomide alone, or both together. Most of them had received both. Scheduled at week 35, visit V12 preceded visit V13, held at week 47.

About this clone itself: Antigen: not known. Other DNA sequences in this specimen translate into the identical CDR3.

Assay used: immunoSEQ multiplex PCR; TCRdb lists only in-frame clones, some missing. The table has some 48,000 clones, approximately 80% seen once. Trimming took 0 bases from V and 1 from J, leaving 7 bases between them. Germline V lookup: CDR1 SGHNT, CDR2 YYREEE (reference sequence). The CDR3 extends over 15 amino acids. Regarding time point: week 35, safety follow-up. In every dose of vaccine, 300 ug of mutant IDH1 20-mer peptide was given alongside topical imiquimod. Study outcomes and limitations: Vaccination induced immune responses in around 94% of patients.

The sequences come from PBMCs, collected from a glioma patient whose treatment included an IDH1 peptide vaccine. This chain connects TRBV5-4 to TRBJ2-2, with unresolved D. This TCR derives from a man aged 40-50 years with glioma. The CDR3 DNA follows: TGTGCCAGCAGCTTGGCCACTGGGAACACCGGGGAGCTGTTTTTT. Encoded protein: CASSLATGNTGELFF.